This T cell receptor beta chain was obtained from a study of identical twins. TCRdb re-analysed the 5' RACE reads in MiXCR, keeping a single row per CDR3 protein. The data hold approximately 890,000 distinct CDR3 sequences, with around 12% observed a single time. This CDR3 has 14 residues. Germline loops: CDR1 MGHDK, CDR2 SYGVNS. Trimming shortened V by 6 bases and J by 7 bases, and 18 bases separated the two germline ends. A further study also used this sample, focusing on yellow fever vaccine responses in identical twins.

Sequencing used PBMCs. The receptor was isolated from a woman between 18 and 29 years old in good health. V is TRBV25-1 and J is TRBJ1-2; D perhaps matches TRBD1 (5 bases). The CDR3: CASSRDSGGTGYTF. The CDR3, as DNA: TGTGCCAGCAGCCGGGACTCCGGTGGGACTGGCTACACCTTC.